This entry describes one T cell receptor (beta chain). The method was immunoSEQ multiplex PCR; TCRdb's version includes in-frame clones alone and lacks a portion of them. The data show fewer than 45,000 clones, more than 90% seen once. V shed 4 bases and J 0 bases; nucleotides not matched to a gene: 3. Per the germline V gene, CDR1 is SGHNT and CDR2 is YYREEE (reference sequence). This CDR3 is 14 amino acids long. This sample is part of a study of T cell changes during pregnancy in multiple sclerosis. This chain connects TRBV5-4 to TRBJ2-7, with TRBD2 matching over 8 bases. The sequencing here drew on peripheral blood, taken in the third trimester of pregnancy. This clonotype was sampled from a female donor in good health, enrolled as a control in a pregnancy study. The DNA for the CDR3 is TGTGCCAGCAGCCGGCGGGAGGCCTCCTACGAGCAGTACTTC. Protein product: CASSRREASYEQYF.